The text below deals with one TCR beta chain. Its antigen is not known. Profiling relied on immunoSEQ multiplex PCR, and the TCRdb table lists in-frame clones only, not all of them. The sample carries around 1.4 million clones, approximately 98.5% recorded once. The data are from a study of shared clonotypes between healthy human individuals. Broader study findings: How much donors shared clonotypes was expected to be affected by sequencing depth. Generally, estimated richness proved larger in naive subsets than it did in memory subsets. About 5.2% was the fraction of naive CD4 clonotypes found shared across several donors.

The CDR3 runs to 16 residues. Germline CDR1 LNHDA, CDR2 SQIVND (reference sequence). The V gene lost 6 bases and the J gene lost 0 bases, with 17 bases spanning the gap. This rearrangement joins TRBV19 to TRBJ1-1; D is possibly TRBD1 (5 bases). The clonotype was recovered from a man in his thirties or forties in good health. Sample: naive CD4+ T cells sorted from blood. The sample's subset: CD45RA+ positively selected. This chain's CDR3 is CASSVNPGTVNTEAFF. The CDR3 bases are TGTGCCAGTAGCGTTAACCCCGGGACGGTGAACACTGAAGCTTTCTTT.